Sequencing of this T cell receptor (beta chain) was carried out in a study of T-cell reconstitution after alpha-beta-depleted transplantation in children. Germline V gene sequence: CDR1 SGHTA, CDR2 FQGNSA. The CDR3 runs to 15 residues. V gave up 7 bases and J gave up 6 bases, with 20 bases separating them. The authors prepared the TCRbeta library with unique molecular identifiers. Using its own MiXCR run on the PCR reads, TCRdb lists one record per CDR3 protein. The sample lists 300,000 to 400,000 distinct CDR3 sequences, over 20% occurring once. The study, taken as a whole, reports: Most T-cell counts and diversity one year after the transplant came from T cells that were newly produced. Some patients' high day-60 TCRbeta diversity was traced to surviving recipient T cells and thymic progenitors. After transplant, at about two months, alpha-beta T cells were reportedly derived from several hundred expanded graft clones.

Concerning this clonotype itself: Its antigen is currently unknown.

This specimen consisted of PBMCs, mostly from graft donor cells, obtained 180 days after TCRalphabeta/CD19-depleted stem cell transplant. The sequence came from a male patient younger than 18 who had a stem cell transplant for acute lymphoblastic leukemia, so the T cells may come from the graft donor. V and J are TRBV7-2 and TRBJ2-3; D may be TRBD1 (6 bases). The CDR3 is CASTLGSRGVDTQYF. CDR3 DNA sequence: TGTGCCAGCACCCTTGGGTCCAGGGGTGTCGATACGCAGTATTTT.